The clone carrying this TCR beta chain showed up just a few times. Its specificity is not known. The data stem from a study of T cells after yellow fever vaccination. Across the study: Fractions low in cell number were prepared with SMART-Seq v4 Ultra Low Input. Findings and caveats of the study: Peaking faster, on day 5 versus 15, the secondary response was nonetheless weaker. There was a possibility that FACS-sorted repertoires contained abundant clonotypes contaminating from the bulk population.

The ends were cut back, 0 bases at V and 7 bases at J, with 9 bases in the middle. Germline V gene data show CDR1 as MNHEY and CDR2 as SVGAGI. This CDR3 has 14 residues. TCR cDNA, made by 5'RACE template switching, carried an added universal primer site and UMIs. TCRdb fed the 5' RACE reads into MiXCR, producing one record per CDR3 protein. The repertoire has a few hundred thousand distinct CDR3 sequences, 3% to 4.5% of them found once; the top ten carry about 24%. The specimen comprised PBMCs, sampled 5 days after the yellow fever booster vaccination. This sequence joins TRBV6-5 and TRBJ2-2; D call uncertain. The sequence derives from a young man who received the YFV17D yellow fever vaccine. The CDR3 loop reads CASSYSKGGGELFF. As DNA, the CDR3 is TGTGCCAGCAGTTACTCGAAAGGCGGCGGGGAGCTGTTTTTT.